This T cell receptor (beta chain) was sequenced for a study of T-cell reconstitution after alpha-beta-depleted transplantation in children. Findings and limits, study-wide: There were some patients whose high TCRbeta diversity at day 60 came from surviving recipient T cells and thymic progenitors. Several hundred rapidly expanded clones from non-depleted graft cells reportedly supplied alpha-beta T cells about two months post-transplant. Most T-cell counts and diversity one year after the transplant came from T cells that were newly produced.

V was shortened by 0 bases and J by 2 bases, with 12 bases between the two germline ends. The germline V gene has CDR1 MDHEN and CDR2 SYDVKM. This CDR3 region has 16 residues. As it was prepared, the TCRbeta library received unique molecular identifiers. TCRdb re-called the PCR reads with MiXCR, one entry per CDR3 protein. This table holds approximately 980,000 distinct CDR3 sequences, less than 30% found once. Worth noting for this clonotype: As yet, its antigen is unknown.

This clonotype was sampled from a boy under three years old who had a stem cell transplant for SCID, so the T cells may come from the graft donor. The sample consisted of PBMCs, mostly from graft donor cells, taken 360 days after TCRalphabeta/CD19-depleted stem cell transplant. This chain joins TRBV28 and TRBJ2-3; D gene uncertain. CDR3 coding DNA: TGTGCCAGCAGTTTATGGCCCCTGCTATCCACAGATACGCAGTATTTT. Its translation: CASSLWPLLSTDTQYF.